This TCR beta chain was recorded in a study of blood T cell repertoires in COVID-19. Study-level background: T cells, B-cell-depleted T cells, or PBMCs provided the cDNA or gDNA that served as material.

This CDR3 comprises 17 residues. V was shortened by 6 bases and J by 1 base, with 21 bases between the two germline ends. CDR1 LNHDA and CDR2 SQIVND come from the germline V gene (reference sequence). Ages ranged from roughly 18 to 95 years, with residence in more than 20 US areas. Cohorts were assigned according to the clinical history that participants reported. In the authors' workflow: Cell counts per sample came from amplifying reference gene primers. Data came from immunoSEQ multiplex PCR; TCRdb stores just in-frame clones and leaves some out. V, J and clone size reflect that table, while D and trimming were determined from the DNA. The table includes over 400,000 clones, around nine tenths detected once.

The receptor's source is a woman between 55 and 75 years old who had recovered from COVID-19. Sequencing input: PBMCs or T cells enriched from blood (not recorded which). The chain combines TRBV19 with TRBJ1-1; the D gene is possibly TRBD1 (5 bases). DNA of the CDR3: TGTGCCAGTAGACCATCGGTAGGGGCGTTAAAGAACACTGAAGCTTTCTTT. Encoded protein: CASRPSVGALKNTEAFF.